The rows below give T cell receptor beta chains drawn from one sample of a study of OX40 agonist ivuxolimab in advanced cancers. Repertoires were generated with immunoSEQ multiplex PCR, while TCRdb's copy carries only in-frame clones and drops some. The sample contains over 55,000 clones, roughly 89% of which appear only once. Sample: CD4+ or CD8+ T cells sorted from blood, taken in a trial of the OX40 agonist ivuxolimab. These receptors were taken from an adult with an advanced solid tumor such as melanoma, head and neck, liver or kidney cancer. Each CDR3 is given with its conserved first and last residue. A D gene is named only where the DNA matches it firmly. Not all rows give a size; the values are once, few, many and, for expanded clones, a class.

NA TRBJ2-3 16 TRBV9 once TGTGCCAGCAGCGTACAAGTGATCGGGGGCACAGATACGCAGTATTTT CASSVQVIGGTDTQYF
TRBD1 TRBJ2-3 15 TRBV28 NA TGTGCCAGCAGTCCCCCGGACAGGGTCACAGATACGCAGTATTTT CASSPPDRVTDTQYF
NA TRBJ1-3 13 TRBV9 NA TGTGCCAGCAGTCTTTTTAACGGAAACACCATATATTTT CASSLFNGNTIYF
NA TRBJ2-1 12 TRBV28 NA TGTGCCAGCAGTTTAAGGGTGTATGAGCAGTTCTTC CASSLRVYEQFF
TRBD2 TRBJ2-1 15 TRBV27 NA TGTGCCAGCAGAAACCTAGCGGGGGGGCGCAATGAGCAGTTCTTC CASRNLAGGRNEQFF
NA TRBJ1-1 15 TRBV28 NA TGTGCCACTACTCGGGACAAAACTACGAACACTGAAGCTTTCTTT CATTRDKTTNTEAFF
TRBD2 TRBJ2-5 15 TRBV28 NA TGTGCCAGCAGTTCCCCCGGGACTAGGGGGGAGACCCAGTACTTC CASSSPGTRGETQYF
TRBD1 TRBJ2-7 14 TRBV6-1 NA TGTGCCAGCAGGGGACAGGGGGCCTTCTACGAGCAGTACTTC CASRGQGAFYEQYF
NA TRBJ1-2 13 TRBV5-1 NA TGCGCCAGCAGCTTATTAGAGAACTATGGCTACACCTTC CASSLLENYGYTF
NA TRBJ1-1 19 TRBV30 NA TGTGCCGGATTCGTTCCCCGTACCCACCCCAGGGTTGTCAACACTGAAGCTTTCTTT CAGFVPRTHPRVVNTEAFF
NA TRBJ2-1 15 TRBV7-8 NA TGTGCCAGCAGCTTACTCGGTGCCGGGGGGCCAATGAAGTTCTTC CASSLLGAGGPMKFF
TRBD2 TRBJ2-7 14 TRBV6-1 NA TGTGCCAGCAGTGGACTAGCGGGAAAGTACGAGCAGTACTTC CASSGLAGKYEQYF
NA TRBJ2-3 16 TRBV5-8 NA TGTGCCAGCAGCTTAGTATCGGGGGCGAGCACAGATACGCAGTATTTT CASSLVSGASTDTQYF
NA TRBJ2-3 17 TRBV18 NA TGTGCCAGCTCACCTAGTTGGGGAGATTCGGGCACAGATACGCAGTATTTT CASSPSWGDSGTDTQYF
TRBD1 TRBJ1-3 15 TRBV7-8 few TGTGCCAGCAGCCCAGGGGGCTGGTCTGGAAACACCATATATTTT CASSPGGWSGNTIYF
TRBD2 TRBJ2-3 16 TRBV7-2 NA TGTGCCAGCAGCTCCCTGCCGGGACTAGCGTCAGATACGCAGTATTTT CASSSLPGLASDTQYF
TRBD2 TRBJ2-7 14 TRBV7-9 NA TGTGCCAGCAGCTCCAGCGGGAGTCTCGACGAGCAGTACTTC CASSSSGSLDEQYF
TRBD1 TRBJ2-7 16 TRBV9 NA TGTGCCAGCAGCGTAGATATTGGACAGGCCTTGGGCGAGCAGTACTTC CASSVDIGQALGEQYF
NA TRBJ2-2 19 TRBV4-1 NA TGCGCCAGCAGCCAAGATAAGATTTCTTACCTAGAGAACACCGGGGAGCTGTTTTTT CASSQDKISYLENTGELFF
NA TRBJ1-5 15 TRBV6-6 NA TGTGCCAGCAGTTTCAAGACAGTGGACAATCAGCCCCAGCATTTT CASSFKTVDNQPQHF
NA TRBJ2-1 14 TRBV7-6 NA TGTGCCAGCTCCTACCTGAGCTCCTACAATGAGCAGTTCTTC CASSYLSSYNEQFF
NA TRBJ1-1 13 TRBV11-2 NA TGTGCCAGCAGGGACGACAGCCACACTGAAGCTTTCTTT CASRDDSHTEAFF
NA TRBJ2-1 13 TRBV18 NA TGTGCCAGCTCACCAATGGCGGACAATGAGCAGTTCTTC CASSPMADNEQFF
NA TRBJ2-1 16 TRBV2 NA TGTGCCAGCAGGGAAACCGGGACTTCAGTCCCCAATGAGCAGTTCTTC CASRETGTSVPNEQFF
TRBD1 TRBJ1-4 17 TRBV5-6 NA TGTGCCAGCAGCTTGCGGGGACAGGGGCCACTTAATGAAAAACTGTTTTTT CASSLRGQGPLNEKLFF
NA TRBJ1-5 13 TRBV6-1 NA TGTGCCAGCAGTGCCAGGGGTGGACAGCCCCAGCATTTT CASSARGGQPQHF
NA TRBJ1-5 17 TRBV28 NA TGTGCCAGCAGCTCTATGGATACAGTGGGGCTCGGTAAGCCCCAGCATTTT CASSSMDTVGLGKPQHF
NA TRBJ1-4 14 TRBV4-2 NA TGTGCCAGCAGCCCTCAACAGGGTGGGGAAAAACTGTTTTTT CASSPQQGGEKLFF
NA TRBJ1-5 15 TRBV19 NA TGTGCCAGTAGTATAGAGGCCGCTCTAAGGCAACCCCAGCATTTT CASSIEAALRQPQHF
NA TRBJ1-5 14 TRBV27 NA TGTGCCAGCAGTTTAACGGACGGAGGACAGCCCCAGCATTTT CASSLTDGGQPQHF
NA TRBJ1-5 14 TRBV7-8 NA TGTGCCAGCAGCTTAGATGAACAACCCCAGCCCCAGCATTTT CASSLDEQPQPQHF
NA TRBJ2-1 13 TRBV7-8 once TGTGCCAGCAGCTTGAGCCAGAACAATGAGCAGTTCTTC CASSLSQNNEQFF
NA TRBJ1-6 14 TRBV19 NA TGTGCCAGTATTTCAGGAGGGCTAAATTCACCCCTCCACTTT CASISGGLNSPLHF
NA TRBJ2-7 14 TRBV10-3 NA TGTGCCATCAGTTCGACTGCGACGGGTAGGGAGCAGTACTTC CAISSTATGREQYF
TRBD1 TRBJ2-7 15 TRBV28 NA TGTGCCAGCAGTCCCCCCGGGACAGGGTGGTACGAGCAGTACTTC CASSPPGTGWYEQYF